The 21 T cell receptor beta chains in this list originate from one sample, sequenced in a study of T cells after yellow fever vaccination. In TCRdb, the 5' RACE reads were re-called with MiXCR into one record per CDR3 protein. The table lists approximately 610,000 distinct CDR3 sequences, less than 20% of them singletons. Source: PBMCs, taken about 5 days after the first yellow fever vaccination. The receptors here all came from a man aged 18 to 30 who received the YFV17D yellow fever vaccine.

This clonotype was counted a few times. The rearrangement joins TRBV9 to TRBJ2-3; tentatively, D is TRBD1 or TRBD2 (7 bases each). CDR1 and CDR2 (germline): SGDLS, YYNGEE. CDR3 length equals 16 residues. Trimming cost V 0 bases and J 1 base, with 12 bases left between them. The chain's CDR3 is CASSVAGGAGTDTQYF. CDR3 nucleotides: TGTGCCAGCAGCGTAGCAGGGGGGGCGGGCACAGATACGCAGTATTTT.

This clonotype showed up just a few times. The V call is TRBV10-3, the J call TRBJ1-3; 9 positions agree with TRBD1. V trimming: 8 bases; J trimming: 4 bases; junction bases outside the gene matches: 6. This CDR3 spans 14 amino acids. Germline CDR1 is ENHRY and CDR2 is SYGVKD. The CDR3 here is CAIDSGQGGNTIYF. CDR3 nucleotide sequence: TGTGCCATCGACTCGGGACAGGGAGGAAACACCATATATTTT.

The V gene is TRBV3-1, the J gene TRBJ1-5; D remains ambiguous. From germline, CDR1 is LGHDT and CDR2 YNNKEL (reference sequence). The V and J ends lost 0 bases and 10 bases respectively, with 10 bases between them. The CDR3 extends over 13 amino acids. This chain's CDR3 is CASSQDLTTPQHF. CDR3 DNA sequence: TGTGCCAGCAGCCAAGATCTCACAACACCCCAGCATTTT.

The chain recombines TRBV7-6 with TRBJ2-3, with D possibly being TRBD2 (6 bases). The CDR3 contains 13 residues. Trimming pared 2 bases from V and 8 bases from J, leaving 11 bases between. In germline, CDR1 is SGHVS, CDR2 FNYEAQ. CDR3 nucleotides: TGTGCCAGCAGCTTATCACCGGGAGTTACGCAGTATTTT. Its protein product is CASSLSPGVTQYF.

In this sample, this clonotype turned up a few times. This chain connects TRBV5-4 to TRBJ2-4; D unclear. Trimming stripped 0 bases from V and 9 bases from J, with 7 bases between. The CDR3 loop spans 12 amino acids. CDR1 and CDR2 (germline): SGHNT, YYREEE (reference sequence). The chain's CDR3 is CASSLAAGIQYF. The DNA of the CDR3 is TGTGCCAGCAGCTTGGCGGCAGGCATTCAGTACTTC.

For this clonotype: With a much larger clone just one base away, this may be a read error. The chain links TRBV12-3 or TRBV12-4 to TRBJ1-1, with 9 bases lining up with TRBD1. The CDR3 contains 13 residues. The V and J ends lost 6 bases and 5 bases, in that order; junction bases with no gene match: 4. The CDR3 here is CASSRQGETEAFF. The CDR3 DNA follows: TGTGCCAGCAGCCGACAGGGGGAGACTGAAGCTTTCTTT.

V is TRBV5-1 and J is TRBJ1-1; no reliable D call. In germline, CDR1 is SGHRS, CDR2 YFSETQ. Trimming cost V 1 base and J 0 bases, with 7 bases left between them. The CDR3 loop spans 14 amino acids. The CDR3 reads CASSLWDMNTEAFF. The DNA of the CDR3 is TGCGCCAGCAGCTTGTGGGATATGAACACTGAAGCTTTCTTT.

The rearrangement links TRBV5-1 to TRBJ2-5, with D possibly TRBD2 on 5 matching bases. CDR1 is SGHRS, CDR2 YFSETQ, per germline. The V end was cut by 3 bases, the J end by 2 bases, with 17 bases between. The CDR3 runs 16 residues. CDR3 nucleotide sequence: TGCGCCAGCAGCTCGGCGTTCGGGAAGCATCAAGAGACCCAGTACTTC. It is translated as CASSSAFGKHQETQYF.

This clonotype was counted only a few times. V is TRBV6-2 or TRBV6-3 and J is TRBJ2-1, with D possibly matching TRBD2 (7 bases). With 2 bases removed from V and 5 bases from J, the gap between germline ends came to 10 bases. The CDR3 is 14 residues long. Germline loops: CDR1 MNHEY, CDR2 SVGEGT. The chain's CDR3 is CASSYGGGHNEQFF. CDR3 nucleotides: TGTGCCAGCAGTTACGGCGGGGGCCACAATGAGCAGTTCTTC.

This clonotype was picked up a small number of times. The chain has TRBV4-1 and TRBJ2-1, with no clear D. The CDR3 runs to 16 residues. Per germline, CDR1 MGHRA and CDR2 YSYEKL. Trimming pared 1 base from V and 0 bases from J, leaving 10 bases between. CDR3 sequence: CASSQVGKSSYNEQFF. Written as DNA, the CDR3 is TGCGCCAGCAGCCAAGTGGGGAAGAGCTCCTACAATGAGCAGTTCTTC.

This clonotype was detected ten times or more. V gene TRBV24-1 combines with J gene TRBJ2-1; D gene ambiguous. This CDR3 comprises 11 residues. CDR1 is KGHDR and CDR2 is SFDVKD in the germline V gene. Trimming shortened V by 2 bases and J by 5 bases, and 0 bases separated the two germline ends. The CDR3 DNA follows: TGTGCCACCAGTGATTACAATGAGCAGTTCTTC. This translates into CATSDYNEQFF.

This clonotype has a handful of counts. The V and J genes are TRBV28 and TRBJ1-3; D unresolved. The CDR3 contains 13 residues. Trimming pared 4 bases from V and 4 bases from J, leaving 8 bases between. Looked up from germline, CDR1 is MDHEN and CDR2 is SYDVKM. The CDR3, as DNA: TGTGCCAGCAGTTGGATGGGCGGAAACACCATATATTTT. This codes for CASSWMGGNTIYF.

This chain connects TRBV12-3 or TRBV12-4 to TRBJ2-7; perhaps TRBD1 as D (5 bases). This CDR3 comprises 13 residues. Trimming shortened V by 2 bases and J by 7 bases, and 12 bases separated the two germline ends. This CDR3 reads CASSLWGLLEQYF. CDR3 nucleotide sequence: TGTGCCAGCAGTTTATGGGGCCTTTTGGAGCAGTACTTC.

This sequence joins TRBV4-3 and TRBJ2-7; 12 nucleotides match TRBD2. V lost 1 base to trimming and J lost 5 bases; unmatched junction nucleotides: 6. Germline CDR1 reads LGHNA; CDR2 reads YSLEER. The CDR3 is made up of 16 amino acids. The CDR3 bases are TGCGCCAGCAGCCAAGGAACTAGCGGGGGGTCTCACGAGCAGTACTTC. Encoded protein: CASSQGTSGGSHEQYF.

This clonotype occurred a few times. The chain's CDR3 is CASYEARGEAFF. The CDR3 DNA follows: TGCGCCAGCTATGAGGCGAGGGGAGAAGCTTTCTTT. V usage is TRBV5-1 and J usage is TRBJ1-1, with D possibly matching TRBD1 (5 bases). This CDR3 spans 12 amino acids. The V end was cut by 7 bases, the J end by 8 bases, with 15 bases between. CDR1 is SGHRS, CDR2 YFSETQ, per germline. The entire variable domain, with the rest obtained from reference TRBV5-1 and TRBJ1-1, is as follows: KAGVTQTPRYLIKTRGQQVTLSCSPISGHRSVSWYQQTPGQGLQFLFEYFSETQRNKGNFPGRFSGRQFSNSRSEMNVSTLELGDSALYLCASYEARGEAFFGQGTRLTVV.

This rearrangement joins TRBV5-6 to TRBJ2-7, with D possibly being TRBD2 (6 bases). This CDR3 is built from 13 residues. Trimming pared 5 bases from V and 5 bases from J, leaving 14 bases between. Germline assignment: CDR1 SGHDT and CDR2 YYEEEE. CDR3 loop: CASRLSGTDEQYV. CDR3 coding DNA: TGTGCCAGCAGATTATCCGGGACTGACGAGCAGTACGTC.

In this sample, this clonotype turned up a few times. This sequence joins TRBV6-2 or TRBV6-3 and TRBJ2-7, with TRBD2 matching over 8 bases. The CDR3 totals 15 residues. Unmatched junction bases numbered 10, after V lost 6 bases and J lost 3 bases. Germline V lookup: CDR1 MNHEY, CDR2 SVGEGT. CDR3 loop: CASSPLSGGVYEQYV. In nucleotides, the CDR3 is TGTGCCAGCAGCCCCCTAAGCGGGGGTGTCTACGAGCAGTACGTC.

The V call is TRBV5-1, the J call TRBJ2-1, with 10 bases fitting TRBD2. CDR1 is SGHRS, CDR2 YFSETQ, per germline. The length of the CDR3 is 15 residues. V dropped 4 bases and J dropped 6; count of bases not matched to a gene: 7. The CDR3 DNA reads as TGCGCCAGCAGCCCGGGAGCGGGGGGGATCAATGAGCAGTTCTTC. Its translation: CASSPGAGGINEQFF.

This clonotype has just a few counts. The chain has TRBV19 and TRBJ2-2; either TRBD1 or TRBD2 may fit D (5 bases each). Germline-derived CDR1 and CDR2 are LNHDA and SQIVND (reference sequence). The CDR3 sequence is 14 residues long. V lost 6 bases, J lost 7 bases, and 15 bases lay in between. This CDR3 reads CASRSVGDIGELFF. Here the CDR3 DNA reads TGTGCCAGTAGGAGTGTGGGGGATATCGGGGAGCTGTTTTTT.

V gene TRBV7-9 combines with J gene TRBJ2-1, with D possibly matching TRBD1 (7 bases). Trimming shortened V by 2 bases and J by 3 bases, and 14 bases separated the two germline ends. CDR3 length: 16 residues. CDR1 and CDR2 from the germline V gene are SEHNR and FQNEAQ (reference sequence). DNA for the CDR3: TGTGCCAGCAGCTTAATACCCCAGGGGGGCTACAATGAGCAGTTCTTC. This gives the protein CASSLIPQGGYNEQFF.

This clonotype was observed a few times. This CDR3 is missing its conserved last phenylalanine or tryptophan, likely due to a read error. It is unclear where the CDR3 begins or ends on the DNA, so no DNA is shown, and the CDR3 is as TCRdb lists it. The chain couples TRBV4-2 to TRBJ2-1; the D call in the table, TRBD2, was not verified against the DNA. In germline, CDR1 is LGHNA, CDR2 YNFKEQ. 15 amino acids form the CDR3, both terminal residues included. Here the CDR3 reads CASSPGSTSSGGALY.